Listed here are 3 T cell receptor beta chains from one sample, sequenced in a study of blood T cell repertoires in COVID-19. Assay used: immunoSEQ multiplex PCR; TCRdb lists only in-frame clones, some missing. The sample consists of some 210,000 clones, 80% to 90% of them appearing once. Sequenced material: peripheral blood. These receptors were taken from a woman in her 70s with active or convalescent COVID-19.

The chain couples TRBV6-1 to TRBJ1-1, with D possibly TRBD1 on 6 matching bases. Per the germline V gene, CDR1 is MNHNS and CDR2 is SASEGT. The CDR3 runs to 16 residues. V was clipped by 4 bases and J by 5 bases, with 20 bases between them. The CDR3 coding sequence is TGTGCCAGCAGTGGCCCGGGACACTCTCTTAAGACTGAAGCTTTCTTT. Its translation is CASSGPGHSLKTEAFF.

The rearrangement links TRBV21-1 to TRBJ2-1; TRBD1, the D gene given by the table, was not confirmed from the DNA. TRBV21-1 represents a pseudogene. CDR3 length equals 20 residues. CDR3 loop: CASSKGRPPLQRISYNEQFF. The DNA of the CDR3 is TGTGCCAGCAGCAAAGGCCGCCCGCCGTTACAGAGAATCTCCTACAATGAGCAGTTCTTC.

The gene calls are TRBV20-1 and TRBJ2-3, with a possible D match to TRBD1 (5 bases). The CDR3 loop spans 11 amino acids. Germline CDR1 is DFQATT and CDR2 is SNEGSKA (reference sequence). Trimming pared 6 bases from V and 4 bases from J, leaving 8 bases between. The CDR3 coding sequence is TGCAGTGCAAAACAGGCAGATACGCAGTATTTT. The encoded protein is CSAKQADTQYF.